This entry lists 23 T cell receptor beta chains sequenced from one sample in a study of blood T cells in healthy people across ages. A second roughly 7 to 12 cycle PCR used barcoded and J-beta primers. TCRdb itself ran the 5' RACE reads through MiXCR, one entry per CDR3 protein. The profile covers over a million distinct CDR3 sequences, with 35% to 55% appearing a single time and approximately 17% taken by the ten largest. The sample was blood. The receptors were sampled from an older woman in good health.

In its sample, this clonotype was seen once. This chain uses TRBV6-5 with TRBJ2-7; 7 bases map to TRBD2. CDR3 length equals 17 residues. V shed 2 bases, J shed 0 bases, and the junction held 10 bases outside the gene matches. CDR1 MNHEY and CDR2 SVGAGI come from the germline V gene. The CDR3, as DNA: TGTGCCAGCAGTTACAGGCTAGCGGACGGCTACTCCTACGAGCAGTACTTC. The encoded protein is CASSYRLADGYSYEQYF.

The J gene is TRBJ1-6, the V gene TRBV27; weak D call: TRBD1 (6 bases). The CDR3 length is 15 residues. Trimming took 0 bases from V and 5 from J, leaving 8 bases between them. Germline V gene lookup returns CDR1 MNHEY and CDR2 SMNVEV (reference sequence). CDR3 in DNA: TGTGCCAGCAGTTTATCACAGGGTAATAATTCACCCCTCCACTTT. This gives the protein CASSLSQGNNSPLHF.

This clonotype appeared a few times. V gene TRBV2 combines with J gene TRBJ2-7; 10 bases agree with TRBD2. Trimming removed 2 bases from V and 5 bases from J; junction bases left unmatched: 6. CDR1 is SNHLY and CDR2 is FYNNEI in the germline V gene. This CDR3 has 15 residues. CDR3 loop: CASSELAGDIDEQYF. The CDR3 DNA follows: TGTGCCAGCAGTGAACTAGCGGGAGATATAGACGAGCAGTACTTC.

This sequence joins TRBV20-1 and TRBJ1-2, with D unresolved. The CDR3 length is 12 residues. Germline values: CDR1 DFQATT, CDR2 SNEGSKA (reference sequence). Trimming took off 1 base at V and 8 bases at J, with 11 bases between the two ends. CDR3 coding DNA: TGCAGTGCTAGAGTGGTTGACTGGGGCTACACCTTC. The encoded protein is CSARVVDWGYTF.

This clonotype was detected only a few times. The chain uses TRBV6-2 or TRBV6-3 and TRBJ1-1; D unclear. The germline V and J ends were trimmed by 5 bases and 0 bases, with 7 bases remaining between them. The CDR3 runs to 13 residues. Germline CDR1 reads MNHEY; CDR2 reads SVGEGT. CDR3 loop: CASSPGMNTEAFF. In DNA, the CDR3 is TGTGCCAGCAGTCCCGGAATGAACACTGAAGCTTTCTTT.

The DNA for the CDR3 is TGTGCCAGCTCACCTTCCCCTTTCCGACTAGCGGGCGTTTACGAGCAGTACTTC. Amino acid sequence: CASSPSPFRLAGVYEQYF. The rearrangement links TRBV18 to TRBJ2-7; 10 bases are a match to TRBD2. This CDR3 has 18 residues. V trimming: 3 bases; J trimming: 4 bases; junction bases outside the gene matches: 15. The germline V gene has CDR1 KGHSH and CDR2 LQKENI.

This clonotype was detected a few times. V gene TRBV5-1 combines with J gene TRBJ2-6, with D unclear. The V and J ends lost 2 bases and 0 bases respectively, with 18 bases between them. This CDR3 is built from 19 residues. Germline-derived CDR1 and CDR2 are SGHRS and YFSETQ. The CDR3 here is CASSLGRMPLPSGANVLTF. The DNA of the CDR3 is TGCGCCAGCAGCTTAGGACGCATGCCGTTACCCTCTGGGGCCAACGTCCTGACTTTC.

This sequence joins TRBV2 and TRBJ2-7; D unresolved. Trimming took 0 bases from V and 1 from J, leaving 10 bases between them. CDR3 length equals 15 residues. Germline-derived CDR1 and CDR2 are SNHLY and FYNNEI. CDR3 region: CASSEAGPPSYEQYF. The CDR3 DNA reads as TGTGCCAGCAGTGAAGCAGGGCCCCCTTCCTACGAGCAGTACTTC.

In this sample, this clonotype turned up a few times. The rearrangement uses TRBV10-3 and TRBJ2-3; 10 bases fit TRBD1. CDR1 is ENHRY, CDR2 SYGVKD, per germline. The CDR3 totals 17 residues. V lost 2 bases and J lost 2; bases outside the gene matches: 7. In DNA, the CDR3 is TGTGCCATCAGTGAGACCGGGACAGGGGCACCCACAGATACGCAGTATTTT. Its translation is CAISETGTGAPTDTQYF.

This chain connects TRBV7-2 to TRBJ2-2; 7 nucleotides line up with TRBD2. Germline CDR1 is SGHTA and CDR2 is FQGNSA. The CDR3 covers 16 residues. Losses at the gene ends were 1 base for V and 5 bases for J; bases not matched to a gene: 7. The CDR3 sequence: CASSLGAGVKTGELFF. CDR3 nucleotide sequence: TGTGCCAGCAGCTTAGGGGCGGGAGTAAAGACCGGGGAGCTGTTTTTT.

This clonotype has a count of ten or more. The rearrangement joins TRBV11-1 to TRBJ2-7; no definite D call. The CDR3 has 14 amino acids. Deletions cut 5 bases from V and 0 bases from J, with 11 bases between. Germline CDR1 is SGHAT and CDR2 is FQDESV (reference sequence). The CDR3 sequence is CASSPQVVSYEQYF. CDR3 DNA: TGTGCCAGCAGCCCTCAGGTCGTCTCCTACGAGCAGTACTTC. The whole variable domain, remainder taken from reference TRBV11-1 and TRBJ2-7, is EAEVAQSPRYKITEKSQAVAFWCDPISGHATLYWYRQILGQGPELLVQFQDESVVDDSQLPKDRFSAERLKGVDSTLKIQPAELGDSAMYLCASSPQVVSYEQYFGPGTRLTVT.

The rearrangement uses TRBV9 and TRBJ2-5; 7 bases are a match to TRBD2. CDR1 is SGDLS and CDR2 is YYNGEE in the germline V gene. The CDR3 spans 15 residues. V lost 0 bases to trimming and J lost 11 bases; unmatched junction nucleotides: 13. CDR3 nucleotide sequence: TGTGCCAGCAGCGTAGCGGGAGGCTCTTACAATGAGCAGTACTTC. It codes for CASSVAGGSYNEQYF.

This clonotype was recorded only once. V and J are TRBV29-1 and TRBJ2-1, with D perhaps TRBD2 (5 bases). The V end lost 4 bases, the J end lost 8 bases, and 9 bases lay between the germline ends. Germline lookup yields CDR1 SQVTM and CDR2 ANQGSEA. The CDR3 consists of 11 residues. This chain's CDR3 is CSVVPRDEQFF. In nucleotides, the CDR3 is TGCAGCGTTGTTCCGAGGGATGAGCAGTTCTTC.

The table lists this clonotype with a few counts. The chain carries TRBV7-9 and TRBJ2-3; D unclear. The CDR3 sequence is 15 residues long. The germline V and J ends were trimmed by 5 bases and 2 bases, with 14 bases remaining between them. The germline V gene encodes CDR1 SEHNR and CDR2 FQNEAQ (reference sequence). CDR3 region: CASSLPDPYTDTQYF. Here the CDR3 DNA reads TGTGCCAGCAGCCTCCCGGACCCATACACAGATACGCAGTATTTT.

V and J are TRBV12-3 or TRBV12-4 and TRBJ1-5; a weak D match, TRBD1 (5 bases). The CDR3 is 15 residues long. V lost 0 bases and J lost 4, with 10 bases in between. CDR3 residues: CASSLARGRNQPQHF. The CDR3 coding sequence is TGTGCCAGCAGTTTAGCGAGGGGAAGAAATCAGCCCCAGCATTTT.

This clonotype was counted only a few times. This sequence joins TRBV15 and TRBJ2-3; 7 nucleotides align to TRBD2. This CDR3 has 15 amino acids. Germline V gene lookup returns CDR1 LNHNV and CDR2 YYDKDF (reference sequence). V shed 4 bases, J shed 6 bases, and the junction held 10 bases outside the gene matches. In DNA form, the CDR3 reads TGTGCCACCAGCACCCCGGGGGGTAGAGGCGATACGCAGTATTTT. Protein sequence: CATSTPGGRGDTQYF. Full variable domain (missing parts from reference TRBV15 and TRBJ2-3): DAMVIQNPRYQVTQFGKPVTLSCSQTLNHNVMYWYQQKSSQAPKLLFHYYDKDFNNEADTPDNFQSRRPNTSFCFLDIRSPGLGDTAMYLCATSTPGGRGDTQYFGPGTRLTVL.

This clonotype was seen only a few times. This chain joins TRBV15 and TRBJ2-1, with D maybe TRBD2 (5 bases). The CDR3 has 12 residues. Trimming took 9 bases from V and 6 from J, leaving 12 bases between them. The germline V gene encodes CDR1 LNHNV and CDR2 YYDKDF (reference sequence). The CDR3 DNA reads TGTGCCACAAAGGGAGTCTCCAATGAGCAGTTCTTC. It is translated as CATKGVSNEQFF.

The chain has TRBV14 and TRBJ2-1; D might be TRBD1 or TRBD2, each matching 5 bases. Germline V lookup: CDR1 SGHDN, CDR2 FVKESK. The CDR3 sequence is 16 residues long. Trimming removed 4 bases from V and 9 bases from J, with 22 bases in between. The DNA of the CDR3 is TGTGCCAGCAGCCCTGTCGACGGTTTTAGTGGGGGTGAGCAGTTCTTC. Residues: CASSPVDGFSGGEQFF.

V is TRBV21-1 and J is TRBJ2-5; the D segment call TRBD1 is taken from the table without a DNA check. The J call could be wrong; TRBJ2-7 is a better fit for the DNA end. TRBV21-1 is labeled a pseudogene. The CDR3 extends over 13 amino acids. The CDR3 is CASDRDSRFEQYF. The CDR3 nucleotides read TGTGCCAGCGACCGGGATTCCCGGTTCGAGCAGTACTTC.

The chain links TRBV18 to TRBJ2-1; 13 bases match TRBD2. Trimming removed 3 bases from V and 9 bases from J; junction bases left unmatched: 8. There are 16 residues in the CDR3. Germline lookup yields CDR1 KGHSH and CDR2 LQKENI. Written as DNA, the CDR3 is TGTGCCAGCTCACCGAGCGGGACTAGCGGGATGTTTGAGCAGTTCTTC. It codes for CASSPSGTSGMFEQFF.

This clonotype was found a few times. The V and J genes are TRBV20-1 and TRBJ1-1; D possibly corresponds to TRBD1 (5 bases). The CDR3 length is 12 residues. With 2 bases removed from V and 4 bases from J, the gap between germline ends came to 8 bases. Looked up from germline, CDR1 is DFQATT and CDR2 is SNEGSKA (reference sequence). The chain's CDR3 is CSARRGGTEAFF. In DNA, the CDR3 is TGCAGTGCTAGAAGGGGCGGCACTGAAGCTTTCTTT.

V usage is TRBV7-2 and J usage is TRBJ1-3, with D unresolved. V was clipped by 1 base and J by 0 bases, with 10 bases between them. Germline V gene lookup returns CDR1 SGHTA and CDR2 FQGNSA. This CDR3 has 16 residues. CDR3 residues: CASSLVSAYSGNTIYF. The CDR3, as DNA: TGTGCCAGCAGCTTAGTAAGCGCATACTCTGGAAACACCATATATTTT.

This clonotype was counted ten times or more. The chain joins TRBV7-2 to TRBJ2-3; 7 positions agree with TRBD2. Per germline, CDR1 SGHTA and CDR2 FQGNSA. V was pared by 8 bases and J by 2 bases, with 7 bases of the junction left unmatched. The CDR3 consists of 14 residues. The CDR3 here is CASGRGSHTDTQYF. CDR3 in DNA: TGTGCCAGCGGGAGGGGCTCCCACACAGATACGCAGTATTTT. The complete variable domain, with remaining parts taken from reference TRBV7-2 and TRBJ2-3, reads GAGVSQSPSNKVTEKGKDVELRCDPISGHTALYWYRQSLGQGLEFLIYFQGNSAPDKSGLPSDRFSAERTGGSVSTLTIQRTQQEDSAVYLCASGRGSHTDTQYFGPGTRLTVL.